These 4 T cell receptor beta chains were sequenced from one sample in a study of blood T cells in healthy people across ages. It was with a sample-barcoded 5' primer and a J-beta primer mix that a second PCR of roughly 7 to 12 cycles was run. MiXCR, run by TCRdb on the 5' RACE reads, gives a single entry per CDR3 protein. The profile shows 650,000 to 700,000 distinct CDR3 sequences, 32% of them singletons. Sequencing was carried out using blood. All receptors derive from an elderly woman in good health.

This clonotype showed up many times. The rearrangement links TRBV7-6 to TRBJ2-3; D is unresolved. The length of the CDR3 is 16 residues. V lost 0 bases to trimming and J lost 2 bases, with 12 bases between them. The germline gives CDR1 SGHVS, CDR2 FNYEAQ. The CDR3 sequence: CASSLALAYNTDTQYF. In DNA form, the CDR3 reads TGTGCCAGCAGCTTAGCTTTGGCCTATAACACAGATACGCAGTATTTT.

The V and J genes are TRBV5-1 and TRBJ1-5; perhaps TRBD1 as D (5 bases). This CDR3 has 15 residues. Germline CDR1 is SGHRS and CDR2 is YFSETQ. V was cut by 2 bases and J by 2 bases, with 11 bases left in between. The CDR3 is CASSFGRVRNQPQHF. CDR3 in DNA: TGCGCCAGCAGCTTTGGCAGGGTACGCAATCAGCCCCAGCATTTT.

This clonotype was counted between two and nine times. This sequence joins TRBV27 and TRBJ1-6, with 7 nucleotides matching TRBD1. Trimming at V came to 5 bases and at J to 8 bases, leaving 12 bases not matched to a gene. The V gene's germline CDR1 is MNHEY and CDR2 SMNVEV (reference sequence). CDR3 length equals 16 residues. The CDR3 DNA follows: TGTGCCAGCAGTACACTAAACAGGGGTGTTGATTCACCCCTCCACTTT. The encoded protein is CASSTLNRGVDSPLHF.

With respect to this clonotype: A much larger clone differs by one base, so this may be a read error. The rearrangement uses TRBV5-1 and TRBJ1-1, with TRBD1 matching 10 bases. Germline-derived CDR1 and CDR2 are SGHRS and YFSETQ. This CDR3 has 16 residues. For the CDR3, the DNA is TGCGCCTGCAGCTCCGGGACAGGGGTGTCGGGCACTGAAGCTTTCTTT. As protein: CACSSGTGVSGTEAFF.